This T cell receptor (beta chain) was observed in a study of human T cells and chemical hapten exposure. Across the study: Affected patients, primarily female, had alopecia areata, totalis or universalis. Study outcomes and limitations: Expanded TCR sets contained significantly more large CDR3 similarity clusters than controls.

V was clipped by 1 base and J by 6 bases, with 10 bases between them. The CDR3 has 13 residues. Germline-derived CDR1 and CDR2 are MGHRA and YSYEKL. Each CDR3 protein is one row after TCRdb ran MiXCR on the RACE reads. This table holds nearly 350,000 distinct CDR3 sequences, 6% to 8.5% found once. Turning to this clonotype: Antigen unknown.

This sample's time point: patch test 1, 2 weeks after DPC sensitization. Treatment of the sample: therapeutic diphenylcyclopropenone sensitization with weekly scalp DPC. Participating donors were patients with alopecia, aged 18 to 70 years, considered appropriate candidates for DPC. The sequencing here drew on whole blood, taken in connection with sensitization to the hapten diphenylcyclopropenone (DPC). The receptor comes from a woman aged 18-29 years with alopecia areata. Some clones in this sample may be carry-over from other donors' samples. The chain is built from TRBV4-1 and TRBJ2-7; TRBD1 might be the D (6 bases). Written as DNA, the CDR3 is TGCGCCAGCAGCCAAGCTACAGGGTCCGAGCAGTACTTC. Protein: CASSQATGSEQYF.